Listed below are T cell receptor beta chains from one sample, sequenced in a study of T-cell memory formation after mild COVID-19. MiXCR, applied by TCRdb to the 5' RACE reads, yields one record per CDR3 protein. The sample comprises 210,000 or so distinct CDR3 sequences, over 9.5% of which are singletons, and approximately 3% rests with the top ten. Sequencing was carried out using PBMCs or a T cell subset sorted from them (not recorded which). These receptor sequences come from a man between 18 and 29 years old who had mild COVID-19 (a few samples of this study predate the infection). Cell type and time point are not known. The CDR3 runs from the conserved cysteine through the conserved F or W. Fields, in order: D gene, J gene, V gene, clone size, CDR3 protein, CDR3 DNA. A D gene is named only where the DNA matches it firmly. Part of the rows lack a size; the others show once, few, many or a class for expanded clones.

NA TRBJ2-7 TRBV20-1 few CSARRPYITGPPEEYF TGCAGTGCTAGACGACCGTATATAACCGGGCCCCCGGAGGAGTACTTC
TRBD1 TRBJ1-2 TRBV5-1 many CASSSGQGGGYTF TGCGCCAGCAGCTCCGGACAGGGTGGTGGCTACACCTTC
NA TRBJ1-2 TRBV27 few CASSLGANYGYTF TGTGCCAGCAGTTTGGGGGCTAACTATGGCTACACCTTC
TRBD1 TRBJ2-5 TRBV7-9 few CASSQRPGQDGETQYF TGTGCCAGCAGCCAACGCCCGGGACAGGACGGAGAGACCCAGTACTTC
NA TRBJ2-6 TRBV27 NA CPIIPGRPSGANVLTF TGTCCTATAATTCCCGGACGTCCCTCTGGGGCCAACGTCCTGACTTTC
TRBD1 TRBJ2-2 TRBV11-1 NA CASSPGAGQGTGELFF TGTGCCAGCAGCCCTGGGGCAGGACAGGGAACCGGGGAGCTGTTTTTT
TRBD1 TRBJ1-2 TRBV7-9 NA CASSSGTGVNYGYTF TGTGCCAGCAGCTCCGGGACAGGGGTTAACTATGGCTACACCTTC
TRBD1 TRBJ1-6 TRBV27 few CASSLWGQTLSPLHF TGTGCCAGCAGTTTATGGGGACAGACCCTTTCACCCCTCCACTTT
NA TRBJ1-2 TRBV5-4 NA CASSAEEVNYGYTF TGTGCCAGCAGCGCAGAAGAAGTCAACTATGGCTACACCTTC
TRBD2 TRBJ2-1 TRBV27 many CASSALTSGVYNEQFF TGTGCCAGCAGTGCCCTGACTAGCGGGGTCTACAATGAGCAGTTCTTC
NA TRBJ1-2 TRBV15 NA CATSRDFVFGRHYGYTF TGTGCCACCAGCAGAGATTTCGTCTTTGGCCGCCACTATGGCTACACCTTC
NA TRBJ2-3 TRBV20-1 few CSARIEMLGGTDTQYF TGCAGTGCTAGAATTGAGATGCTAGGGGGCACAGATACGCAGTATTTT
NA TRBJ2-5 TRBV5-1 many CASSLDTPETQYF TGCGCCAGCAGCTTGGACACCCCGGAGACCCAGTACTTC
TRBD1 TRBJ1-2 TRBV7-2 many CASSRGQGQGYTF TGTGCCAGCAGCCGGGGACAGGGTCAGGGCTACACCTTC
NA TRBJ2-1 TRBV6-5 few CASSYSGLVSYNEQFF TGTGCCAGCAGTTACAGCGGGTTGGTATCCTACAATGAGCAGTTCTTC
NA TRBJ1-6 TRBV4-3 few CASSQVRGGLSPLHF TGCGCCAGCAGCCAAGTCCGCGGGGGGCTTTCACCCCTCCACTTT
NA TRBJ2-3 TRBV5-1 many CASSATSTDTQYF TGCGCCAGCAGCGCCACTAGCACAGATACGCAGTATTTT
TRBD1 TRBJ2-1 TRBV20-1 NA CSARDLTGYYNEQFF TGCAGTGCTAGAGATTTGACAGGGTACTACAATGAGCAGTTCTTC
NA TRBJ2-1 TRBV5-1 few CASSQGWASGEQFF TGCGCCAGCAGCCAGGGATGGGCCTCAGGTGAGCAGTTCTTC
TRBD1 TRBJ2-7 TRBV18 few CASSPGTAYEQYF TGTGCCAGCTCACCCGGGACAGCCTACGAGCAGTACTTC
NA TRBJ2-7 TRBV5-1 few CASSLGDSRGDVQYF TGCGCCAGCAGCTTAGGAGACTCTCGGGGCGACGTGCAGTACTTC
TRBD2 TRBJ2-5 TRBV7-2 NA CASSQSSGGAQETQYF TGTGCCAGCAGCCAATCTAGCGGGGGGGCCCAAGAGACCCAGTACTTC
NA TRBJ1-5 TRBV12-3/TRBV12-4 NA CASSFGGNQPQHF TGTGCCAGCAGCTTCGGGGGGAATCAGCCCCAGCATTTT
NA TRBJ2-1 TRBV28 few CASTKGYNEQFF TGTGCCAGCACAAAGGGCTACAATGAGCAGTTCTTC
NA TRBJ2-5 TRBV28 NA CASSADSRRSQYF TGTGCCAGCAGCGCAGACTCACGGCGGTCTCAGTACTTC
NA TRBJ2-3 TRBV7-2 NA CASSLITLSTDTQYF TGTGCCAGCAGCTTGATCACCTTAAGCACAGATACGCAGTATTTT
NA TRBJ2-1 TRBV5-1 NA CASSWTEKAYNEQFF TGCGCCAGCAGCTGGACAGAGAAGGCCTACAATGAGCAGTTCTTC
TRBD1 TRBJ1-5 TRBV5-1 few CASSMTGTGGQPQHF TGCGCCAGCAGCATGACCGGGACAGGGGGTCAGCCCCAGCATTTT